What follows is one T cell receptor (beta chain) and its context. The antigen is not known. The sample originates from a study of OX40 agonist ivuxolimab in advanced cancers. Study in general: The treatment was a fully human IgG2 OX40 agonist, ivuxolimab. Ivuxolimab was delivered to patients intravenously every 2 weeks at doses spanning 0.01 to 10 mg/kg. Each dose-escalation patient presented with hepatocellular carcinoma, melanoma, renal cell or head and neck cancer.

Study observations and caveats: Antigen specificity was not determined for the expanded peripheral T cells.

Produced via immunoSEQ multiplex PCR; TCRdb's table is partial and in-frame only. The sample lists about 47,000 clones, approximately 82% occurring once. Trimming removed 2 bases from V and 3 bases from J, with 5 bases in between. The CDR3 has 12 amino acids. CDR1 is MNHNY and CDR2 is SVGAGI in the germline V gene (reference sequence). The source of this sequence is an adult with an advanced solid tumor such as melanoma, head and neck, liver or kidney cancer. The gene calls are TRBV6-6 and TRBJ2-7; D remains ambiguous. Sequencing was performed on CD4+ or CD8+ T cells sorted from blood, taken in a trial of the OX40 agonist ivuxolimab. CDR3 DNA sequence: TGTGCCAGCAGTTACGCCCTCTACGAGCAGTACTTC. Residues: CASSYALYEQYF.